This TCR beta chain was found in a study of blood T cell repertoires in COVID-19. J lost 4 bases, V lost 5 bases, and 3 bases had no gene match. The length of the CDR3 is 14 residues. Germline V gives CDR1 SGHTA, CDR2 FQGNSA. Libraries were prepared by immunoSEQ multiplex PCR; TCRdb keeps only in-frame clonotypes and omits some of them. The sample lists some 190,000 clones; more than 75% were seen once. The source material was PBMCs or T cells enriched from blood (not recorded which). This clonotype was sampled from a man in his 60s who had been exposed to COVID-19. The chain uses TRBV7-2 and TRBJ2-3, with 10 bases matching TRBD1. In DNA, the CDR3 is TGTGCCAGCAGCCCGACAGGGGGCGCAGATACGCAGTATTTT. Amino acids: CASSPTGGADTQYF.